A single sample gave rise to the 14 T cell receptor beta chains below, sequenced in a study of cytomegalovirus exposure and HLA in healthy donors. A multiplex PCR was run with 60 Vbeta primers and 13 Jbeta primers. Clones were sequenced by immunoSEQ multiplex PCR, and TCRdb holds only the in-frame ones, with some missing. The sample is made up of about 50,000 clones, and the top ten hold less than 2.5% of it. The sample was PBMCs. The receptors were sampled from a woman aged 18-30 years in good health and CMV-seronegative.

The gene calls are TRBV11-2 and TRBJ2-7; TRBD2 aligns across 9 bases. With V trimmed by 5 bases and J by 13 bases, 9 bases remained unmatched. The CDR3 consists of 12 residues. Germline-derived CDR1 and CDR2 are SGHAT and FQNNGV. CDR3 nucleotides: TGTGCCAGCAGCCGCGGGGGGGGGATGATATACTTC. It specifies CASSRGGGMIYF.

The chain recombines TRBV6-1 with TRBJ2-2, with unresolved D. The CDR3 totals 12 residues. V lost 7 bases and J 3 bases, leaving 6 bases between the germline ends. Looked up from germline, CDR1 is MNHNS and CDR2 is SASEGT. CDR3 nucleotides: TGTGCCAGCACCGGTGACACCGGGGAGCTGTTTTTT. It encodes CASTGDTGELFF.

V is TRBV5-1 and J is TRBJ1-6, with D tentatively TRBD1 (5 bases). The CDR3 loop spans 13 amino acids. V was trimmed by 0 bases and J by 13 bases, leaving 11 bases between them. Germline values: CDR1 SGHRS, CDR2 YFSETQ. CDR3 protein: CASSLEAGNPLHF. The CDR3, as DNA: TGCGCCAGCAGCTTGGAGGCAGGGAACCCCCTCCACTTT.

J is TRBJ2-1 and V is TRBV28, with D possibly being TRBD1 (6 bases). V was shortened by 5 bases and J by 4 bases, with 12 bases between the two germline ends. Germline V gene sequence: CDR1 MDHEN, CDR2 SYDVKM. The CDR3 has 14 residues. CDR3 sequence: CASSLRGGYNEQFF. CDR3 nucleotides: TGTGCCAGCAGTCTCAGGGGCGGGTACAATGAGCAGTTCTTC.

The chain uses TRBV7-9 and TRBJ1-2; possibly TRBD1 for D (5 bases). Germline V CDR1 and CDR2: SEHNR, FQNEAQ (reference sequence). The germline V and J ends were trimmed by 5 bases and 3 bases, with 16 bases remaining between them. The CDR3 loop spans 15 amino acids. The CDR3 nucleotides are TGTGCCAGCAGCCCCGGCGGTGACAGCGACTATGGCTACACCTTC. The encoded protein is CASSPGGDSDYGYTF.

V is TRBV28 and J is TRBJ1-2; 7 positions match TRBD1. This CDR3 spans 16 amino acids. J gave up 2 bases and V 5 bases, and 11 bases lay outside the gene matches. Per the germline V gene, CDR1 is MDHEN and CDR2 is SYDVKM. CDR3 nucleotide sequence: TGTGCCAGCAGTCCAGTGCGGGGACAGCTGAACTATGGCTACACCTTC. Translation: CASSPVRGQLNYGYTF.

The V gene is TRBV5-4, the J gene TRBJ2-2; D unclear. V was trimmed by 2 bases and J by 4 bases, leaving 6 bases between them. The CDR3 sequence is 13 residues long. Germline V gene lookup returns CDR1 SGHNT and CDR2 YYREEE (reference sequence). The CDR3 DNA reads TGTGCCAGCAGCTTCCAGTTCACCGGGGAGCTGTTTTTT. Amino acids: CASSFQFTGELFF.

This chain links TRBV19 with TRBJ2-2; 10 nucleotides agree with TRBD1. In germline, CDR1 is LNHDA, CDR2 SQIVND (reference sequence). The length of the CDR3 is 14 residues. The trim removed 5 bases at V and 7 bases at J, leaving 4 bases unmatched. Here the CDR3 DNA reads TGTGCCAGTAGTCTGGACAGGGGGTACGGGGAGCTGTTTTTT. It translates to CASSLDRGYGELFF.

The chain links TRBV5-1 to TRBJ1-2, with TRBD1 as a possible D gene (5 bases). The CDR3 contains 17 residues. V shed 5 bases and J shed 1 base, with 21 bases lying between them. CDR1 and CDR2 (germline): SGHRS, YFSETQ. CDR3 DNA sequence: TGCGCCAGCAGGTCCGCAGGGTCAGGCTATTATAACTATGGCTACACCTTC. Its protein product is CASRSAGSGYYNYGYTF.

The CDR3 DNA reads as TGTGCCAGCCGGGACAGGGCCTTCAGCAATCAGCCCCAGCATTTT. Translated, it gives CASRDRAFSNQPQHF. The chain links TRBV2 to TRBJ1-5; 9 bases align to TRBD1. The trim removed 8 bases at V and 1 base at J, leaving 6 bases unmatched. Germline V gene sequence: CDR1 SNHLY, CDR2 FYNNEI. This CDR3 has 15 amino acids.

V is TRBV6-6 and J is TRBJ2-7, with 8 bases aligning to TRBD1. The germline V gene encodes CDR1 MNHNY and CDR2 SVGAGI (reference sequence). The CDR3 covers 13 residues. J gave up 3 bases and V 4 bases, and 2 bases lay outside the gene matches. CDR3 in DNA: TGTGCCAGCAGTTCGACAGGGGACTACGAGCAGTACTTC. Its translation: CASSSTGDYEQYF.

The CDR3 DNA reads TGTGCCAGCAGCTGGGGGGGATATTCAGATACGCAGTATTTT. Translating it yields CASSWGGYSDTQYF. J is TRBJ2-3 and V is TRBV5-6; TRBD2 aligns across 7 bases. CDR3 length equals 14 residues. Trimming removed 3 bases from V and 4 bases from J; junction bases left unmatched: 5. Germline CDR1 SGHDT, CDR2 YYEEEE.

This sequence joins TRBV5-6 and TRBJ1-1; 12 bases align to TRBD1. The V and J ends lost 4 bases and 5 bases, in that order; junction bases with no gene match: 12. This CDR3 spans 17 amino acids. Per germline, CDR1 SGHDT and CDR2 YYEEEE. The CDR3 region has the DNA TGTGCCAGCAGCGGGGCCGGGACAGGGGGCGCGGTGACTGAAGCTTTCTTT. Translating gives CASSGAGTGGAVTEAFF.

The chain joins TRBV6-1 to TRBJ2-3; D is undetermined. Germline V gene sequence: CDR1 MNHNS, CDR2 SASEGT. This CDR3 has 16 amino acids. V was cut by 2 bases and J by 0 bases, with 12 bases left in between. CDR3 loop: CASSETVLMSTDTQYF. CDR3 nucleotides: TGTGCCAGCAGTGAAACAGTGTTAATGAGCACAGATACGCAGTATTTT.